The 6 T cell receptor beta chains below all came from one sample that was sequenced in a study of blood T cells in healthy people across ages. The use of a sample-barcoded 5' primer and a J-beta primer mix characterized a second PCR of roughly 6 to 11 cycles. A single record per CDR3 protein comes from TCRdb applying MiXCR to the 5' RACE reads. This table has 650,000 to 900,000 distinct CDR3 sequences, 60% to 80% appearing once. The sequenced sample consisted of blood. All receptors come from a man aged 30 to 39 in good health.

This chain connects TRBV20-1 to TRBJ1-2; no definite D call. The CDR3 is 14 residues long. Trimming stripped 0 bases from V and 2 bases from J, with 10 bases between. Germline-derived CDR1 and CDR2 are DFQATT and SNEGSKA (reference sequence). CDR3 DNA sequence: TGCAGTGCTAGAGATTACAGACGGAACTATGGCTACACCTTC. Translation: CSARDYRRNYGYTF.

The rearrangement uses TRBV2 and TRBJ2-1; TRBD1 is a possible D gene (5 bases). Germline lookup yields CDR1 SNHLY and CDR2 FYNNEI. The CDR3 loop spans 14 amino acids. Trimming left V 4 bases short and J 3 bases short, with 10 bases between. This chain's CDR3 is CASSVDQGYNEQFF. The CDR3 nucleotides read TGTGCCAGCAGTGTCGACCAGGGCTACAATGAGCAGTTCTTC. Together with reference TRBV2 and TRBJ2-1, the CDR3 gives the full variable domain: EPEVTQTPSHQVTQMGQEVILRCVPISNHLYFYWYRQILGQKVEFLVSFYNNEISEKSEIFDDQFSVERPDGSNFTLKIRSTKLEDSAMYFCASSVDQGYNEQFFGPGTRLTVL.

V and J are TRBV11-3 and TRBJ2-1, with 12 bases that match TRBD2. Germline V gene data show CDR1 as SGHNT and CDR2 as YENEEA. V lost 5 bases to trimming and J lost 1 base; unmatched junction nucleotides: 3. The CDR3 loop spans 16 amino acids. The CDR3 region has the DNA TGTGCCAGCAGCCCGGGACTAGCGGGTTCCTACAATGAGCAGTTCTTC. Encoded protein: CASSPGLAGSYNEQFF.

CDR3 protein: CASSLGVGPPSGANVLTF. The CDR3 DNA sequence: TGTGCCAGCAGCTTAGGAGTAGGGCCTCCCTCTGGGGCCAACGTCCTGACTTTC. The chain links TRBV7-2 to TRBJ2-6; no firm D call. The CDR3 runs 18 residues. V dropped 1 base and J dropped 0 bases, with 13 bases sitting between them. Germline CDR1 is SGHTA and CDR2 is FQGNSA.

CDR3 in amino acids: CSVQGSGTEAFF. As DNA, the CDR3 is TGCAGCGTCCAGGGGTCGGGCACTGAAGCTTTCTTT. The gene calls are TRBV29-1 and TRBJ1-1; D might be TRBD1 (6 bases). The V gene's germline CDR1 is SQVTM and CDR2 ANQGSEA. CDR3 length: 12 amino acids. Deletions cut 6 bases from V and 4 bases from J, with 12 bases between. Based on the CDR3 plus reference TRBV29-1 and TRBJ1-1, the full variable domain is SAVISQKPSRDICQRGTSLTIQCQVDSQVTMMFWYRQQPGQSLTLIATANQGSEATYESGFVIDKFPISRPNLTFSTLTVSNMSPEDSSIYLCSVQGSGTEAFFGQGTRLTVV.

The rearrangement uses TRBV5-1 and TRBJ2-7, with a tentative D call TRBD1 (6 bases). Trimming took off 0 bases at V and 3 bases at J, with 13 bases between the two ends. Germline loops: CDR1 SGHRS, CDR2 YFSETQ. The CDR3 contains 15 residues. CDR3 nucleotides: TGCGCCAGCAGCTTGGAGAGGGCAGGGGTCTACGAGCAGTACTTC. This gives the protein CASSLERAGVYEQYF.